This TCR beta chain was captured by sequencing in a study of blood T cell repertoires in COVID-19. Study-wide context: COVID-19 samples from acute and convalescent phases originated in the United States, Italy and Spain.

The CDR3 spans 18 residues. The V and J ends lost 0 bases and 5 bases, in that order; junction bases with no gene match: 14. Germline CDR1 is SGDLS and CDR2 is YYNGEE. The repertoire was sequenced with immunoSEQ multiplex PCR; TCRdb's copy has only in-frame clones and lacks some. The sample holds roughly 84,000 clones; approximately 71% are singletons and the top ten take 4% to 5%. The chain carries TRBV9 and TRBJ2-1; 7 bases agree with TRBD1. The TCR originated in a woman aged 50 to 60 with acute or convalescent COVID-19. The sample was peripheral blood. The CDR3 DNA reads as TGTGCCAGCAGCGTAGAGGGGCACAGGGGCCGGACCAACAATGAGCAGTTCTTC. Translated: CASSVEGHRGRTNNEQFF.